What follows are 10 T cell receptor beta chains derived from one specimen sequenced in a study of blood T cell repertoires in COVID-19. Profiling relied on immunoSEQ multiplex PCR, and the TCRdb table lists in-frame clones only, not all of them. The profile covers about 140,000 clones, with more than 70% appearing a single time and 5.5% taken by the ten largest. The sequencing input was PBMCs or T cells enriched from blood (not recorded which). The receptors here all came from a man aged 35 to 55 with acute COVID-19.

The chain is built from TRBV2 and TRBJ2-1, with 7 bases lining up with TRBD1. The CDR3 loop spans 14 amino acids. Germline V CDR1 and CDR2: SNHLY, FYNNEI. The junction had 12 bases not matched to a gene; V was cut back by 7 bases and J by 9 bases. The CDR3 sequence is CASTMTGNKGEQFF. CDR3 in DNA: TGTGCCAGCACCATGACAGGGAATAAGGGTGAGCAGTTCTTC.

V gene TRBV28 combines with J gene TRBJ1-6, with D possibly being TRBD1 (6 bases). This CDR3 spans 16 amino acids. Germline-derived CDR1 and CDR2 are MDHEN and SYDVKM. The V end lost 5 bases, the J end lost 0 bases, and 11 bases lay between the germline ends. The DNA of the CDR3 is TGTGCCAGCAGTCCTATCAGGGGCTCCTATAATTCACCCCTCCACTTT. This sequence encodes CASSPIRGSYNSPLHF.

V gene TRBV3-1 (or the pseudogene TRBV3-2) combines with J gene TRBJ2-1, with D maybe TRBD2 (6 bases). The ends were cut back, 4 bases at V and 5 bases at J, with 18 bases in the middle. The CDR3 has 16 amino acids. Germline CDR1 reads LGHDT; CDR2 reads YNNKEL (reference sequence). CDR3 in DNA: TGTGCCAGCAGCCCAACCGGGGCGCGGGGCAACAATGAGCAGTTCTTC. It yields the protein CASSPTGARGNNEQFF.

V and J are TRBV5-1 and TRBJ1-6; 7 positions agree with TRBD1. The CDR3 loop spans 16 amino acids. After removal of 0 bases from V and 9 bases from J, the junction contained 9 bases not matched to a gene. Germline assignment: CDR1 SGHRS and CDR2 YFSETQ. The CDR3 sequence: CASSLGQGGHTSPLHF. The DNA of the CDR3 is TGCGCCAGCAGCTTGGGACAGGGAGGACATACTTCACCCCTCCACTTT.

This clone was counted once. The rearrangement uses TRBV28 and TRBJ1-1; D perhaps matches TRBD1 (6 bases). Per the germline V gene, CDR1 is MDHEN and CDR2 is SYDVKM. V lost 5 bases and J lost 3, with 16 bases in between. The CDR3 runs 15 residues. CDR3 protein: CASSLRQEVDTEAFF. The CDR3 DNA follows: TGTGCCAGCAGTCTTCGACAGGAGGTAGACACTGAAGCTTTCTTT.

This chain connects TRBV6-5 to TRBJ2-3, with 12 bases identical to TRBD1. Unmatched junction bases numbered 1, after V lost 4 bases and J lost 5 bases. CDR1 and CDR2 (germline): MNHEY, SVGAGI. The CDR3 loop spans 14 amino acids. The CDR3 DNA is TGTGCCAGCAGTTGGGACAGGGGGCAAGATACGCAGTATTTT. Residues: CASSWDRGQDTQYF.

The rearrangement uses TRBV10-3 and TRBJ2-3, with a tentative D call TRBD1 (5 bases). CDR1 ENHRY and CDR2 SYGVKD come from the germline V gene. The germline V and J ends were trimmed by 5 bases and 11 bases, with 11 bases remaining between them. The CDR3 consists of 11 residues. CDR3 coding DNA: TGTGCCATCAGTCAGGGCACCTTGCAGTATTTT. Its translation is CAISQGTLQYF.

CDR3 sequence (DNA): TGTGCCAGCAGCTCTACTACCTTGGACATACAGTACTTC. This sequence encodes CASSSTTLDIQYF. The V and J genes are TRBV6-2 or TRBV6-3 and TRBJ2-5; possible D gene TRBD1, 5 bases. Germline V gene data show CDR1 as MNHEY and CDR2 as SVGEGT. The length of the CDR3 is 13 residues. Trimming took 6 bases from V and 11 from J, leaving 19 bases between them.

CDR3 in DNA: TGTGCCAGCAGCTCCTTTAGCGGGAGGGCCCTCGGGGAGCTGTTTTTT. It codes for CASSSFSGRALGELFF. V usage is TRBV7-2 and J usage is TRBJ2-2, with 11 bases that match TRBD2. The CDR3 is made up of 16 amino acids. Germline trimming cut 4 bases from V and 7 bases from J; bases unmatched to any gene: 8. Germline V gene lookup returns CDR1 SGHTA and CDR2 FQGNSA.

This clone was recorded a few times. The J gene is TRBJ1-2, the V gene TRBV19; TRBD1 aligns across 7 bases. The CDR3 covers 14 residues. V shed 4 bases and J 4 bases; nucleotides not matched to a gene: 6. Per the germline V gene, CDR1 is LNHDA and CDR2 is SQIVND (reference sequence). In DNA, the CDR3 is TGTGCCAGTAGTACTCGACAGGGAGCCTATGGCTACACCTTC. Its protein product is CASSTRQGAYGYTF. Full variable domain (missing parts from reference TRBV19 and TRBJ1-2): DGGITQSPKYLFRKEGQNVTLSCEQNLNHDAMYWYRQDPGQGLRLIYYSQIVNDFQKGDIAEGYSVSREKKESFPLTVTSAQKNPTAFYLCASSTRQGAYGYTFGSGTRLTVV.